This T cell receptor (beta chain) appears in the sequencing data of a study of blood T cell repertoires in COVID-19. V lost 3 bases and J lost 3; bases outside the gene matches: 2. This CDR3 spans 14 amino acids. Germline lookup yields CDR1 SGDLS and CDR2 YYNGEE. The protocol was immunoSEQ multiplex PCR, while the TCRdb copy is restricted to in-frame clones and leaves out a portion. This table holds roughly 200,000 clones, approximately 90% found once. The chain links TRBV9 to TRBJ2-7; 11 bases are a match to TRBD1. The clonotype comes from a woman between 18 and 30 years old who had recovered from COVID-19. Specimen: peripheral blood. The CDR3 sequence is CASSAGTGGYEQYF. The CDR3 DNA sequence: TGTGCCAGCAGCGCCGGGACAGGGGGCTACGAGCAGTACTTC.